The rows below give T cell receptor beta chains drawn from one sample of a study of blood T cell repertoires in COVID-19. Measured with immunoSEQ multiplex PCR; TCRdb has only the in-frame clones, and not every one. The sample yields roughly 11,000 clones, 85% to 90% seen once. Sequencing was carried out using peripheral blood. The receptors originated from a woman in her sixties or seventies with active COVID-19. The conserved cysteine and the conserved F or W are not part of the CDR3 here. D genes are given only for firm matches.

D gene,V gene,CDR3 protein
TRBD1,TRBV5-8,ASSHTTGGGTTSEQF
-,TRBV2,ASSETHGEKLF
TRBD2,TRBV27,ASQRGVTDTQY
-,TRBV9,ASGQTFSGANVLT
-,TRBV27,ASSEAGPNTGELF
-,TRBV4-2,ASSQSEAGGIYGYT
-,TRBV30,ARGGGASYGYT
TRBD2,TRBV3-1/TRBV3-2,ASSQVRGGSTDTQY
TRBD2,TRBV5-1,ASSHLQTSGSTDTQY
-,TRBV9,ASSEAANTGELF
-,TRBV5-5,ASSTGHSKTYEQY
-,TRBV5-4,ASRQTAAGTPNNEQF
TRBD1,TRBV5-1,ASSLGQGAMTDTQY
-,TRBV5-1,ASSLQGGVQETQY
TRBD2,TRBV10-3,ATRLAGAGNEQF
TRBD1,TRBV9,ASSPGTVTYEQY
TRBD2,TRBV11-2,ASSLDGASGSNEQF
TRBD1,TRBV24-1,ATSESGTGRGQPQH
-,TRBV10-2,ASSDPWRENTEAF
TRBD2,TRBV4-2,ASSQEERGGLPTQY
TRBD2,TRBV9,ASSVVPSGRGADTQY
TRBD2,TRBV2,ASSPLAGIAETQY
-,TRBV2,ASTRRTGYNEQF
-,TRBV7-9,ASSLEAGNTEAF
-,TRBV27,ASSLKPYLDTNSPLH
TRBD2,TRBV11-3,ASSLTSEETQY
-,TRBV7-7,ASSLAGDRGEQF
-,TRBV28,ASSLAGKTDTQY
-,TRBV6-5,ASSPGHRLYNEQF
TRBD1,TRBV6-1,ASSEGDREGGYT
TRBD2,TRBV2,ASSETSGGAIGTQY
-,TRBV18,ASSPDSSGGYT
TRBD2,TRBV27,ATTSGARQY
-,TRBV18,ASSFGSNEKLF
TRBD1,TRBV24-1,ATSDYGTGRVSYNEQF
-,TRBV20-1,SAPDWNEQF
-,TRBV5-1,ASTPERPDTQY
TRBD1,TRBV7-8,ASSLLTGGLYNEQF
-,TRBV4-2,ASSSEGVIGELF
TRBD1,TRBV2,ASDRGLGTDTQY
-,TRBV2,ASSPGTFYGYT